This T cell receptor (beta chain) was sequenced in a study of early T cells in non-severe SARS-CoV-2 infection. Study-level information: Bulk RNA isolated from unsorted whole blood underwent sequencing; chains were not paired.

Study observations and caveats: Matches to VDJdb favored anti-spike CD8 responses and missed private and CD4 specificities.

Concerning this clonotype: Its target is unknown.

Unique molecular identifiers were affixed to single, distinct cDNA molecules. TCRdb passed the 5' RACE reads through MiXCR, listing each CDR3 protein once. The table records over 80,000 distinct CDR3 sequences, approximately 12% of them present only once. The CDR3 spans 15 residues. From germline, CDR1 is LGHDT and CDR2 YNNKEL (reference sequence). V gave up 3 bases and J gave up 5 bases, with 11 bases separating them. The sample was whole blood, taken at baseline. The V call is TRBV3-1, the J call TRBJ1-6; D ambiguous. The sequence was collected from an adult who was a healthcare worker with PCR-confirmed SARS-CoV-2 infection or an uninfected control (not recorded which). CDR3 DNA sequence: TGTGCCAGCAGCCATAGACATTTGGATAATTCACCCCTCCACTTT. This encodes CASSHRHLDNSPLHF.